Presented here are 30 T cell receptor beta chains from one specimen sequenced in a study of follicular helper T cells after annual influenza vaccination. Method: immunoSEQ multiplex PCR; TCRdb's copy keeps in-frame clones and lacks some. The sample has more than 10,000 clones; roughly 80% are singletons. Regarding time point: 2014-2015 season, pre-vaccination. Sample: CXCR5- memory CD4+ T cells sorted from blood, taken on the day of influenza vaccination. Receptor source: an adult who received the influenza vaccine.

The CDR3 protein is CASSGRQGARSNQPQHF. In DNA form, the CDR3 reads TGTGCCAGCAGTGGCCGACAGGGGGCGCGTAGCAATCAGCCCCAGCATTTT. The J gene is TRBJ1-5, the V gene TRBV6-1, with TRBD1 matching 10 bases. Germline lookup yields CDR1 MNHNS and CDR2 SASEGT. The CDR3 contains 17 residues. Trimming cost V 4 bases and J 0 bases; bases outside gene matches: 6.

Written as DNA, the CDR3 is TGTGCCAGCAGCTTGGGGAGCGGGAGGACCCAAGAGACCCAGTACTTC. This translates into CASSLGSGRTQETQYF. The chain uses TRBV5-4 and TRBJ2-5; 9 nucleotides agree with TRBD2. This CDR3 is built from 16 residues. Trimming took 0 bases from V and 1 from J; bases not matched to a gene: 4. The V gene's germline CDR1 is SGHNT and CDR2 YYREEE (reference sequence).

The rearrangement joins TRBV6-5 to TRBJ2-3; TRBD2 agrees at 8 bases. Germline assignment: CDR1 MNHEY and CDR2 SVGAGI. The CDR3 is 15 residues long. Unmatched junction bases numbered 8, after V lost 5 bases and J lost 4 bases. CDR3 sequence (DNA): TGTGCCAGCAGTCCGAGCGGGAGTGGGCCAGATACGCAGTATTTT. Amino acid sequence: CASSPSGSGPDTQYF.

V is TRBV7-8 and J is TRBJ1-1, with D possibly being TRBD1 (6 bases). The germline V gene encodes CDR1 SGHVS and CDR2 FQNEAQ. The CDR3 consists of 14 residues. Trimming shortened V by 5 bases and J by 1 base, and 11 bases separated the two germline ends. The CDR3, as DNA: TGTGCCAGCAGCCTCCTACAGGGGAACACTGAAGCTTTCTTT. It codes for CASSLLQGNTEAFF.

Here the CDR3 reads CATLGGEETQYF. The DNA for the CDR3 is TGTGCCACCCTCGGGGGGGAAGAGACCCAGTACTTC. The chain carries TRBV28 and TRBJ2-5; 8 bases are a match to TRBD2. This CDR3 has 12 amino acids. Germline V gene sequence: CDR1 MDHEN, CDR2 SYDVKM. J gave up 3 bases and V 10 bases, and 4 bases lay outside the gene matches.

V is TRBV4-2 and J is TRBJ2-3; 15 nucleotides agree with TRBD2. After removal of 0 bases from V and 0 bases from J, the junction contained 10 bases not matched to a gene. The germline V gene has CDR1 LGHNA and CDR2 YNFKEQ. The CDR3 runs 21 residues. In DNA form, the CDR3 reads TGTGCCAGCAGCCAAGAAGGACTAGCGGGAGGGTTGGGCTCTAGCACAGATACGCAGTATTTT. Its translation is CASSQEGLAGGLGSSTDTQYF.

This clone appeared once. The chain combines TRBV10-3 with TRBJ1-1; weak D call: TRBD1 (6 bases). The ends were cut back, 5 bases at V and 11 bases at J, with 15 bases in the middle. This CDR3 spans 12 amino acids. The V gene's germline CDR1 is ENHRY and CDR2 SYGVKD. As DNA, the CDR3 is TGTGCCATCAGTCCATACGGACAGCAGGCTTTCTTT. Translation: CAISPYGQQAFF.

The chain employs TRBV10-2 and TRBJ2-5; TRBD2 matches at 16 bases. Per germline, CDR1 WSHSY and CDR2 SAAADI. V lost 5 bases and J lost 4; bases outside the gene matches: 10. The CDR3 length is 18 residues. Here the CDR3 reads CASSPGTSGGAGAETQYF. CDR3 DNA sequence: TGCGCCAGCAGTCCTGGGACTAGCGGGGGGGCGGGGGCAGAGACCCAGTACTTC.

The V call is TRBV6-5, the J call TRBJ1-1; D is ambiguous. This CDR3 comprises 13 residues. Trimming stripped 0 bases from V and 2 bases from J, with 4 bases between. Germline assignment: CDR1 MNHEY and CDR2 SVGAGI. Here the CDR3 reads CASSYSQNTEAFF. Here the CDR3 DNA reads TGTGCCAGCAGTTACTCTCAAAACACTGAAGCTTTCTTT.

This sequence joins TRBV7-8 and TRBJ2-3, with a tentative D call TRBD1 (5 bases). Germline loops: CDR1 SGHVS, CDR2 FQNEAQ. V lost 4 bases to trimming and J lost 7 bases, with 15 bases between them. The CDR3 runs 14 residues. The DNA of the CDR3 is TGTGCCAGCAGCTCGACAGCTCCCTCACATACGCAGTATTTT. Its translation is CASSSTAPSHTQYF.

The V and J genes are TRBV4-2 and TRBJ2-1; D not resolved. Germline assignment: CDR1 LGHNA and CDR2 YNFKEQ. The CDR3 contains 15 residues. Trimming removed 3 bases from V and 2 bases from J, with 11 bases in between. Here the CDR3 DNA reads TGTGCCAGCAGCCAGGCCCGCGTAACCTACAATGAGCAGTTCTTC. It codes for CASSQARVTYNEQFF.

This clone was observed a single time. The chain combines TRBV6-6 with TRBJ1-2; D is uncertain. The CDR3 sequence is 13 residues long. The V end lost 4 bases, the J end lost 4 bases, and 10 bases lay between the germline ends. The germline V gene encodes CDR1 MNHNY and CDR2 SVGAGI (reference sequence). The CDR3 nucleotides are TGTGCCAGCAGTTTTGTTCGGGCCTATGGCTACACCTTC. Translating it yields CASSFVRAYGYTF.

The gene calls are TRBV28 and TRBJ1-4, with 7 bases that match TRBD1. This CDR3 has 14 residues. Germline V gene lookup returns CDR1 MDHEN and CDR2 SYDVKM. V lost 5 bases, J lost 8 bases, and 8 bases stayed unmatched. For the CDR3, the DNA is TGTGCCAGCAGTCTGACAGGGACGGGGGAAAAACTGTTTTTT. Its protein is CASSLTGTGEKLFF.

V gene TRBV28 combines with J gene TRBJ2-3; possibly TRBD2 for D (6 bases). This CDR3 comprises 15 residues. Germline CDR1 MDHEN, CDR2 SYDVKM. V was cut by 3 bases and J by 4 bases, with 14 bases left in between. The CDR3 is CASSFRGDSSDTQYF. As DNA, the CDR3 is TGTGCCAGCAGTTTTCGCGGGGACTCGTCAGATACGCAGTATTTT.

The chain combines TRBV13 with TRBJ1-2; 7 nucleotides agree with TRBD1. V shed 6 bases and J 7 bases; nucleotides not matched to a gene: 8. This CDR3 has 13 residues. Germline V gives CDR1 PRHDT, CDR2 FYEKMQ (reference sequence). The CDR3 sequence is CASRPGAGGGYTF. Written as DNA, the CDR3 is TGTGCCAGCAGGCCCGGGGCAGGGGGTGGCTACACCTTC.

This clone occurred once. The chain couples TRBV5-1 to TRBJ1-4, with TRBD1 matching 7 bases. CDR3 size: 15 residues. CDR1 is SGHRS and CDR2 is YFSETQ in the germline V gene. V lost 0 bases to trimming and J lost 2 bases; unmatched junction nucleotides: 1. In DNA form, the CDR3 reads TGCGCCAGCAGCTTGGCAGGGGGGACTAATGAAAAACTGTTTTTT. Residues: CASSLAGGTNEKLFF.

This sequence joins TRBV6-1 and TRBJ2-7; D unresolved. The CDR3 is 13 residues long. Germline CDR1 MNHNS, CDR2 SASEGT. V was trimmed by 8 bases and J by 6 bases, leaving 17 bases between them. Here the CDR3 DNA reads TGTGCCAGCCTTGCACAAGTATGGAGCGAGCAGTACTTC. Encoded protein: CASLAQVWSEQYF.

The chain has TRBV21-1 and TRBJ2-3. TRBV21-1 is classified as a pseudogene. The CDR3 is 15 amino acids. The CDR3 bases are TGTGCCAGCAGCAAAGGACGGTGTAGCACAGATACGCAGTATTTT. Protein sequence: CASSKGRCSTDTQYF.

This chain joins TRBV7-9 and TRBJ1-3; D is possibly TRBD1 (5 bases). The length of the CDR3 is 16 residues. CDR1 and CDR2 from the germline V gene are SEHNR and FQNEAQ (reference sequence). V was trimmed by 2 bases and J by 0 bases, leaving 11 bases between them. Here the CDR3 DNA reads TGTGCCAGCAGCTTAACAGGACCCCTCTCTGGAAACACCATATATTTT. Translation: CASSLTGPLSGNTIYF.

The chain employs TRBV6-6 and TRBJ2-7, with a possible D match to TRBD2 (6 bases). Trimming stripped 2 bases from V and 7 bases from J, with 12 bases between. The CDR3 spans 13 residues. The germline gives CDR1 MNHNY, CDR2 SVGAGI (reference sequence). The CDR3 is CASSYAGTGEQYF. The CDR3 DNA reads TGTGCCAGCAGTTACGCGGGAACTGGGGAGCAGTACTTC.

This clone was picked up a small number of times. CDR3 nucleotide sequence: TGTGCCAGCAGTAGGATGGAGGAGACCCAGTACTTC. Translating gives CASSRMEETQYF. The chain links TRBV6-1 to TRBJ2-5; D is undetermined. From germline, CDR1 is MNHNS and CDR2 SASEGT. The CDR3 is 12 residues long. Deletions cut 5 bases from V and 5 bases from J, with 9 bases between.

This clone appeared once. V usage is TRBV28 and J usage is TRBJ1-4; 7 bases agree with TRBD1. This CDR3 spans 18 amino acids. The V segment lost 3 bases and the J segment 5 bases; nucleotides outside the gene matches: 15. CDR1 MDHEN and CDR2 SYDVKM come from the germline V gene. The CDR3 spells CASSLPRTGTEKNEKLFF. The CDR3 DNA follows: TGTGCCAGCAGTTTGCCCCGAACTGGGACAGAAAAAAATGAAAAACTGTTTTTT.

This chain links TRBV7-2 with TRBJ2-5; TRBD2 aligns across 7 bases. This CDR3 is built from 13 residues. Germline V gene lookup returns CDR1 SGHTA and CDR2 FQGNSA. Trimming took 3 bases from V and 2 from J; bases not matched to a gene: 0. The CDR3 bases are TGTGCCAGCAGCTTTAGCGGGCAAGAGACCCAGTACTTC. Amino acids: CASSFSGQETQYF.

The chain joins TRBV7-2 to TRBJ2-6; 7 nucleotides line up with TRBD2. The junction had 4 bases not matched to a gene; V was cut back by 2 bases and J by 0 bases. The germline CDR1 and CDR2 sequences are SGHTA and FQGNSA. This CDR3 region has 17 residues. The CDR3 spells CASSLLGGSSGANVLTF. CDR3 coding DNA: TGTGCCAGCAGCTTACTCGGGGGGAGCTCTGGGGCCAACGTCCTGACTTTC.

This chain joins TRBV7-2 and TRBJ1-1; D remains ambiguous. From germline, CDR1 is SGHTA and CDR2 FQGNSA. There are 13 residues in the CDR3. Trimming cost V 4 bases and J 0 bases, with 6 bases left between them. In DNA, the CDR3 is TGTGCCAGCAGCTCCAGGTTGAACACTGAAGCTTTCTTT. Translation: CASSSRLNTEAFF. The full variable domain, in which reference TRBV7-2 and TRBJ1-1 provide the parts outside the CDR3, is GAGVSQSPSNKVTEKGKDVELRCDPISGHTALYWYRQSLGQGLEFLIYFQGNSAPDKSGLPSDRFSAERTGGSVSTLTIQRTQQEDSAVYLCASSSRLNTEAFFGQGTRLTVV.

This clone was detected only a few times. This chain links TRBV5-1 with TRBJ2-7; TRBD1 is a possible D gene (8 bases). V lost 5 bases to trimming and J lost 3 bases, with 24 bases between them. The CDR3 consists of 17 residues. CDR1 SGHRS and CDR2 YFSETQ come from the germline V gene. The CDR3 region has the DNA TGCGCCAGCAGGATAGGGGGGGACAGGAGACTGCACTACGAGCAGTACTTC. Amino acids: CASRIGGDRRLHYEQYF.

The rearrangement uses TRBV28 and TRBJ1-5, with 7 positions matching TRBD1. The V gene's germline CDR1 is MDHEN and CDR2 SYDVKM. Trimming took 5 bases from V and 5 from J; bases not matched to a gene: 9. The CDR3 runs 15 residues. In nucleotides, the CDR3 is TGTGCCAGCAGTGAACAGGGGAAAGTTGATCAGCCCCAGCATTTT. Amino acid sequence: CASSEQGKVDQPQHF.

The chain recombines TRBV7-2 with TRBJ1-5; D is undetermined. The germline V gene has CDR1 SGHTA and CDR2 FQGNSA. V was cut by 1 base and J by 0 bases, with 7 bases left in between. The CDR3 has 15 amino acids. The CDR3 nucleotides are TGTGCCAGCAGCTTAGAGGGCGATAGCAATCAGCCCCAGCATTTT. Translated, it gives CASSLEGDSNQPQHF. Drawing the rest from reference TRBV7-2 and TRBJ1-5, the complete variable domain is GAGVSQSPSNKVTEKGKDVELRCDPISGHTALYWYRQSLGQGLEFLIYFQGNSAPDKSGLPSDRFSAERTGGSVSTLTIQRTQQEDSAVYLCASSLEGDSNQPQHFGDGTRLSIL.

This chain connects TRBV10-3 to TRBJ2-1; 8 bases match TRBD1. V was pared by 5 bases and J by 0 bases, with 3 bases of the junction left unmatched. In germline, CDR1 is ENHRY, CDR2 SYGVKD. This CDR3 comprises 15 residues. This CDR3 is CAISFDRGSYNEQFF. The CDR3 nucleotides read TGTGCCATCAGTTTTGACAGGGGCTCCTACAATGAGCAGTTCTTC.

The chain combines TRBV28 with TRBJ1-2, with TRBD1 matching 7 bases. Looked up from germline, CDR1 is MDHEN and CDR2 is SYDVKM. This CDR3 spans 13 amino acids. V shed 6 bases and J 10 bases; nucleotides not matched to a gene: 11. The CDR3 DNA is TGTGCCAGCAGCCCGGACAGGACTTATAACTACACCTTC. It is translated as CASSPDRTYNYTF.